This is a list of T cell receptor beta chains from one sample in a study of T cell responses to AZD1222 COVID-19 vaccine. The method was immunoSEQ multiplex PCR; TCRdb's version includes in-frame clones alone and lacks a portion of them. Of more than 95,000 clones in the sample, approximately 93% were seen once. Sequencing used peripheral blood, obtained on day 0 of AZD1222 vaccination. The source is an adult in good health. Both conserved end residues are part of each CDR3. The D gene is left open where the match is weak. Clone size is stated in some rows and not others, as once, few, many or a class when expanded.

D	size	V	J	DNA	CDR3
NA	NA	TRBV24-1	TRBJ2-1	TGTGCCACCAGTGATTTGACACAGGGTACAAACAATGAGCAGTTCTTC	CATSDLTQGTNNEQFF
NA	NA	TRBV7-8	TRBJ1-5	TGTGCCAGCAGCCGCCCAAATCAGCCCCAGCATTTT	CASSRPNQPQHF
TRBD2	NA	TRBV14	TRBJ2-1	TGTGCCAGCAGCCAACCGGGACTAGCGGGAGGGGGTGAGCAGTTCTTC	CASSQPGLAGGGEQFF
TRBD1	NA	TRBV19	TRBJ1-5	TGTGCCAGTAGGAGACAGGGGGACGGCAATCAGCCCCAGCATTTT	CASRRQGDGNQPQHF
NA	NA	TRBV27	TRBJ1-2	TGTGCCAGCAGAGACGCCCGACAGGGCTACACCTTC	CASRDARQGYTF
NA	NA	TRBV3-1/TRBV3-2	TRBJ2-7	TGTGCCAGCAGCCCCTCAACAGGGCGCCACGAGCAGTACTTC	CASSPSTGRHEQYF
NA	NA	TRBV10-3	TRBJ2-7	TGTGCCATCAGTGAGGGTCGGCAGGGTTACGAGCAGTACTTC	CAISEGRQGYEQYF
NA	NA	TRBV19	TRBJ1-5	TGTGCCAGTAGCAACCGGGTAAGCGGGGGCAATCAGCCCCAGCATTTT	CASSNRVSGGNQPQHF
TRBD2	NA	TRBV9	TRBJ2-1	TGTGCCAGCAGCGTCGGCGGGAGGAATTACAATGAGCAGTTCTTC	CASSVGGRNYNEQFF
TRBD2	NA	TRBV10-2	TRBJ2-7	TGCGCCAGCAGTGAGTCGGTAGCGGGTGGACGGCAGTACTTC	CASSESVAGGRQYF
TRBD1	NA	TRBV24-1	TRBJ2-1	TGTGCCACCAGTGATTGGGGACAGGGGGACAATGAGCAGTTCTTC	CATSDWGQGDNEQFF
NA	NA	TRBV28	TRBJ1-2	TGTGCCAGCAGGCCGCAGAACTATGGCTACACCTTC	CASRPQNYGYTF
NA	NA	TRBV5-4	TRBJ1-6	TGTGCCAGCAGCTTGCAGGGAGGGTATAATTCACCCCTCCACTTT	CASSLQGGYNSPLHF
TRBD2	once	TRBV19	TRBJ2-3	TGTGCCAGTAGTTCACTGACGGGGGGTACGCAGTATTTT	CASSSLTGGTQYF
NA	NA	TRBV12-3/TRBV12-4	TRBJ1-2	TGTGCCAGCAGTTCCAGGGGTGGCTACACCTTC	CASSSRGGYTF
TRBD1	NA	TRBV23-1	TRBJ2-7	TGCGCCAGCAGTCCGACAGGGGGCGAGCAGTACTTC	CASSPTGGEQYF
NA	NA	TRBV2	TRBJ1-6	TGTGCCAGCAGGGATAATTCACCCCTCCACTTT	CASRDNSPLHF
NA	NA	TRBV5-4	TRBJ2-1	TGTGCCAGCAGCTTGGGTGGCAGGGTTGGGGATGAGCAGTTCTTC	CASSLGGRVGDEQFF
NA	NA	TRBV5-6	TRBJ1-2	TGTGCCAGCAGCTTGGTTGGGGTCCAAGGCTACACCTTC	CASSLVGVQGYTF
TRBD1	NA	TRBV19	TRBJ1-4	TGTGCCAGTAGCCCCGCGAGGGGGCAAACTAATGAAAAACTGTTTTTT	CASSPARGQTNEKLFF
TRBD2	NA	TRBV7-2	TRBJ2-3	TGTGCCAGCAGCTTTGCGAGCGGGAGAGGAGATACGCAGTATTTT	CASSFASGRGDTQYF
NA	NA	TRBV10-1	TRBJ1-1	TGCGCCAGCGGCACGGTGAACACTGAAGCTTTCTTT	CASGTVNTEAFF
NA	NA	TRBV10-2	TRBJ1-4	TGCGCCAGCAGGCGCCCCGGGACATCGAATGAAAAACTGTTTTTT	CASRRPGTSNEKLFF
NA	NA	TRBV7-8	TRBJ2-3	TGTGCCAGCAGCTTAATCGGTGGGACAGATACGCAGTATTTT	CASSLIGGTDTQYF
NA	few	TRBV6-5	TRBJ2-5	TGTGCCAGCAGTCATGACAGACAAGAGACCCAGTACTTC	CASSHDRQETQYF
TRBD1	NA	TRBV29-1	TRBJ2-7	TGCAGCGTTGAACTCGGGACAGCCGTCTCCTACGAGCAGTACTTC	CSVELGTAVSYEQYF
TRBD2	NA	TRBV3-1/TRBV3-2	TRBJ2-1	TGTGCCAGCAGCCAACCCTTAGCGGGAGATGTGTTCTTC	CASSQPLAGDVFF
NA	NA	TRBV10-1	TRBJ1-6	TGCGCCAGCAGTGAGAGGGGATACAATTCACCCCTCCACTTT	CASSERGYNSPLHF